The TCR beta chain described here comes from a study of T-cell reconstitution after alpha-beta-depleted transplantation in children. During its preparation, the TCRbeta library received unique molecular identifiers. TCRdb redid the calling of the PCR reads with MiXCR, one entry per CDR3 protein. The table shows 120,000 to 150,000 distinct CDR3 sequences, with around 9% occurring only once. CDR1 and CDR2 from the germline V gene are MNHNS and SASEGT. Losses at the gene ends were 5 bases for V and 5 bases for J; bases not matched to a gene: 12. The CDR3 has 16 residues. Study results and limitations: One year post-transplant, T-cell counts and diversity were largely derived from T cells produced anew. At day 60, the high TCRbeta diversity found in some patients originated from recipient T cells and thymic progenitors that had survived.

Remarks on this clonotype: Its matching antigen is unknown.

V and J are TRBV6-1 and TRBJ2-1; TRBD1 aligns across 7 bases. Source: PBMCs, mostly from graft donor cells, taken 180 days after TCRalphabeta/CD19-depleted stem cell transplant. The TCR originated in a female patient aged 2-10 years who had a stem cell transplant for congenital amegakaryocytic thrombocytopenia, so the T cells may come from the graft donor. CDR3 sequence reads: CASSPTTGRFHNEQFF. The CDR3 DNA is TGTGCCAGCAGTCCCACGACAGGGCGGTTTCACAATGAGCAGTTCTTC.